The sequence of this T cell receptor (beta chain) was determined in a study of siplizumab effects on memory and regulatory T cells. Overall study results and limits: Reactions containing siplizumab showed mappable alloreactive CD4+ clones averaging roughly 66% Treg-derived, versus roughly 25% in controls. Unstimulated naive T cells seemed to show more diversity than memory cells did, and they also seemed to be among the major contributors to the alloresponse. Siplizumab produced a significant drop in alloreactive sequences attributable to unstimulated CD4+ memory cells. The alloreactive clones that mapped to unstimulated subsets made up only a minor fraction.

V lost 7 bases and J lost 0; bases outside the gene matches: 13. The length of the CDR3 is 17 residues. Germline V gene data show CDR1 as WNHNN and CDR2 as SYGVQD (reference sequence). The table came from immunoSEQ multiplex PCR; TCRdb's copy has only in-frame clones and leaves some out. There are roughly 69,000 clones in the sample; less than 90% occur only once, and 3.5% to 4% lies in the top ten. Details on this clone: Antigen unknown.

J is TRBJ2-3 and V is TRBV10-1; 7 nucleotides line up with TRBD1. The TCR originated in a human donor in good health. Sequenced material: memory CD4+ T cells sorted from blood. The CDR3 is CASIYIGTVSSTDTQYF. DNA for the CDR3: TGCGCCAGCATATACATAGGGACAGTCTCTAGCACAGATACGCAGTATTTT.